Here is one TCR beta chain with its context. This clonotype was counted a few times. No antigen is known for it. Base qualities are not at hand, and no much larger clone is one base apart. Preparation of the library involved 5' RACE. TCRdb names Illumina HiSeq 2000 as the instrument used. A universal primer binding site was introduced by template switching, and a unique molecular identifier was present in the final cDNA, enabling accurate counting of TCR cDNA molecules. Specific primers in the conserved constant-segment region were used to synthesize first-strand cDNA for the TCR alpha and beta chains. To control for contamination, every cDNA library carried two barcodes: a SMART-Mk sample barcode plus Illumina barcodes. TruSeq adapter sequences, together with Illumina sample barcodes, were added in two successive PCR steps. The Illumina HiSeq platform was used with custom primers to sequence TCR alpha and beta cDNA libraries. In the original analysis: MiGEC was used to process raw reads and extract unique molecular identifiers, and MiXCR was used to find CDR3 positions. For each individual, recombination models were inferred using an EM algorithm with the repgenHMM and IGoR tools. The tcR package in R was used for shared clonotype analysis, with sharing normalized by the product of cloneset sizes. Out-of-frame nonproductive sequences were analyzed to study raw recombination free of thymic and clonal selection effects. Starting from the raw public reads, TCRdb applied fastp trimming at Q25, assembled clones with MiXCR and retained in-frame beta chains. Every entry covers one CDR3 protein and lists the most common genes and DNA from its rows. TCRdb's processing, not the authors', yielded these V and J calls. The sample yields approximately 1.8 million distinct CDR3 sequences; around 29% were counted once. Jointly, the top ten make up approximately 0.25% of the sample.

This sample stems from a study of identical twins (dated by TCRdb to the mid-2010s). Context from the whole study: The study deep-sequenced TCR alpha and beta repertoires from monozygotic twins, unrelated adults of various ages and cord blood to test whether fetal clonotypes persist. To rule out contamination, replicate twin experiments were performed at different times with different library preparation protocols.

Here is what the overall study found, with its caveats: Because the same donors could not be followed over many years, conclusions were based on cross-sectional statistical analysis. In monozygotic twins, out-of-frame TCR alpha sharing was systematically underestimated by recombination models, although the models agreed with sharing between unrelated individuals. Compared with coincidental sharing between unrelated individuals, out-of-frame TCR alpha sequences shared between twins showed an excess of sequences with low generation probability. Fewer insertions were carried by abundant cord blood beta clonotypes; a weaker similar trend was observed in young adult naive repertoires, while no such trend was observed in memory repertoires. Invariant T cells such as MAIT and iNKT could partly confound zero-insertion analyses, although diverse VJ usage argued against such confounding for most clonotypes. In beta out-of-frame sequences, excess twin sharing was weaker, because having fewer shared sequences lowered the signal-to-noise ratio.

The CDR3 starts with the cysteine, ends with the phenylalanine, and has 13 residues. The CDR3 DNA has 39 bases and is translated from base 1. CDR1 and CDR2, per the germline V gene (reference sequence), are WNHNN and SYGVQD. V is clipped by 4 bases and J by 8 bases, and the sequence between their germline boundaries is 14 bases long. Every donor in the study was a healthy Caucasian. This receptor was obtained from a newborn girl in good health. The chain is made from TRBV10-1 and TRBJ1-2; the D segment cannot be called with confidence. Sequencing was carried out using cord blood. CDR3 protein: CASSVSATGGYTF. The nucleotide sequence reads TGCGCCAGCAGTGTCTCGGCGACGGGAGGCTACACCTTC.